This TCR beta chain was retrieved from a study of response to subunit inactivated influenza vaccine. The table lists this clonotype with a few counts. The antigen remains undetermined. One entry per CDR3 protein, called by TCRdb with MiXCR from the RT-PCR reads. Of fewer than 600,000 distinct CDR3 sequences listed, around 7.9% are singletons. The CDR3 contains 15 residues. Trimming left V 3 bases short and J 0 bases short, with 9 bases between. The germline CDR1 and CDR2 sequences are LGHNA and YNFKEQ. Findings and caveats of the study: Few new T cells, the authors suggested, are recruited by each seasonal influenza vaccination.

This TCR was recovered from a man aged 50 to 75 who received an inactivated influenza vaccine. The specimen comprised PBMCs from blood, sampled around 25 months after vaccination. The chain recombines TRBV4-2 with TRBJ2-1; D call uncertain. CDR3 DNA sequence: TGTGCCAGCAGCCAGCCAATGGGCTCCTACAATGAGCAGTTCTTC. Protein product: CASSQPMGSYNEQFF.